This TCR beta chain stems from a study of spatial heterogeneity in lung cancer. Whole-study results and caveats: Tumor mutation counts were tracked by expanded intratumoral alpha and beta TCR counts.

Only a few counts were recorded for this clonotype. The antigen remains undetermined. The time point: sample taken at primary tumor resection. Germline CDR1 is SGDLS and CDR2 is YYNGEE. The CDR3 covers 16 residues. V lost 2 bases and J lost 2, with 13 bases in between. Every TCR cDNA molecule carried a tag that served as a unique molecular identifier. TCRdb called the 5' RACE reads again in MiXCR, with one record for every CDR3 protein. The profile shows over 25,000 distinct CDR3 sequences, just over 7% of them singletons. This sequence was found in a male donor with early-stage non-small cell lung cancer. This rearrangement joins TRBV9 to TRBJ2-2, with D maybe TRBD1 (6 bases). The specimen comprised lung tumor tissue, sampled at surgery. CDR3 DNA: TGTGCCAGCAGCGTGAGGACAGCTGTCAACACCGGGGAGCTGTTTTTT. Its protein product is CASSVRTAVNTGELFF.